The sequence of this T cell receptor (beta chain) was determined in a study of T cell responses to AZD1222 COVID-19 vaccine (dated by TCRdb to the early 2020s). For context, the study as a whole: A total of 233 trial participants underwent TCR sequencing, of whom about 200 had received two doses of AZD1222 and approximately 25 had received two doses of the MenACWY control vaccine. Trial participants were enrolled into age subgroups of 18-55, 56-69 and 70-plus years, which contained roughly 150, 30 and 60 TCR-sequenced participants, respectively.

The CDR3 regions of human TCRbeta chains were subjected to immunosequencing. The authors processed their data as follows. TCRs in the repertoires were compared against a reference library of SARS-CoV-2-specific TCRs that had been generated with the MIRA antigen-specificity platform. Breadth was defined as the fraction of unique TCRs that were SARS-CoV-2-associated, and depth was defined as the fraction of total T cells that were SARS-CoV-2-associated. Using the MIRA data, each spike-specific TCR was mapped to the spike region that the TCR reacts to and placed in a CD4 or CD8 class. Log10-transformed breadth and depth values were compared by one-way ANOVA with Sidak's multiple comparisons tests. Drawn from immuneACCESS, this table holds only the in-frame rearrangements with V and J called that TCRdb kept. Clones are partly lost; checked studies trace under half to an unresolved V gene and leave the rest unexplained. Clonal size and the V and J genes are those of that table, whereas D and trimming came from the DNA. The sample has about 120,000 clones on record, roughly 86% of them singletons. In total, the top ten clones hold 2.5% to 3.5% of the sample.

CDR1 SGHDT and CDR2 YYEEEE were looked up in the germline V gene. V trim: 4 bases; J trim: 7 bases; unmatched bases: 10. Reading from cysteine to phenylalanine, the CDR3 counts 15 amino acids. Only the CDR3 part of the read is kept: 45 bases, read in frame from the first base. The investigation overall reported the following: Most participants were white British and females outnumbered males, and the authors suggested that clonal diversity may have been underestimated. Because no day 14 peak-response samples were available, repertoires were characterized only after the peak T cell response. Epitopes outside the regions mutated in the B.1.351 and B.1.1.7 variants were reportedly recognized by nearly half of the unique spike-specific TCRs. The whole spike protein was spanned by vaccine-associated CD4 TCRs, and dominant responses were seen in regions 160-218 and 743-854. The 56-69-year group was small, and its depth increase did not reach significance, likely because of low power. Conclusions about previously exposed vaccinees were limited because only six AZD1222 recipients were SARS-CoV-2 seropositive at baseline. After two AZD1222 doses, both the breadth and the depth of spike-specific TCRs were significantly higher than at day 0 and than in MenACWY recipients.

This specimen's time point label, per the study, means: about 28 days (+/-7) after the second vaccine dose. Because spike-specific TCR depth and breadth did not differ between the two schedules, AZD1222 recipients who got a second dose at roughly 4 weeks were pooled with those who got a second dose at roughly 12 weeks. Vaccinee samples were obtained from the UK trials COV001 and COV002, which included a single-blind randomized controlled phase 2/3 trial of AZD1222 (ChAdOx1 nCoV-19) in healthy adults. For TCRbeta chain sequencing, PBMC samples were collected from trial participants at day 0 and at day 28 after the second dose. Of note for this clone: Its specific antigen is unknown. The record has no base qualities; no much larger clone is one base away.

Material: peripheral blood, obtained 28 days after the second AZD1222 dose. Recombination connected TRBV5-6 to TRBJ1-4, with 7 junctional bases fitting TRBD1. This TCR derives from an adult who received the AZD1222 COVID-19 vaccine. The CDR3 in this case is CASSRTGDKGEKLFF. In nucleotide form, the sequence is TGTGCCAGCAGCAGAACAGGGGATAAGGGTGAAAAACTGTTTTTT.